This TCR beta chain was recovered during a study of T cell changes during pregnancy in multiple sclerosis. Sequencing was performed with immunoSEQ multiplex PCR; in TCRdb, only in-frame clones are kept and a portion is missing. The profile covers more than 45,000 clones, with 94% appearing a single time and under 0.55% taken by the ten largest. The V gene lost 4 bases and the J gene lost 1 base, with 11 bases spanning the gap. Germline V gene data show CDR1 as SGHRS and CDR2 as YFSETQ. The CDR3 totals 14 residues. The sequence came from a female donor with multiple sclerosis, enrolled in a pregnancy study. The V call is TRBV5-1, the J call TRBJ1-1; TRBD1 is a possible D gene (5 bases). The sample in question was CD4+ T cells from peripheral blood mononuclear cells, obtained in the first trimester of pregnancy. The CDR3 nucleotides read TGCGCCAGCAGCACCTTCACAGGGAACACTGAAGCTTTCTTT. It yields the protein CASSTFTGNTEAFF. The full variable domain, completed using reference TRBV5-1 and TRBJ1-1, is KAGVTQTPRYLIKTRGQQVTLSCSPISGHRSVSWYQQTPGQGLQFLFEYFSETQRNKGNFPGRFSGRQFSNSRSEMNVSTLELGDSALYLCASSTFTGNTEAFFGQGTRLTVV.